This T cell receptor (beta chain) comes out of a study of cytomegalovirus exposure and HLA in healthy donors. Points from the study as a whole: Usually a TCR sequence was rare, but some public TCRs were found in many donors.

The PCR employed 60 Vbeta primers together with 13 Jbeta primers. Produced via immunoSEQ multiplex PCR; TCRdb's table is partial and in-frame only. The profile shows over 100,000 clones, over 60% of them singletons. About this clone: The antigen is unknown.

Germline trimming cut 6 bases from V and 7 bases from J; bases unmatched to any gene: 9. There are 14 residues in the CDR3. CDR1 and CDR2 from the germline V gene are SNHLY and FYNNEI. This receptor was identified in a woman aged 25 to 39 in good health and CMV-seronegative. Sequencing was done on a sample of PBMCs. V usage is TRBV2 and J usage is TRBJ2-7; 10 bases agree with TRBD1. CDR3 DNA sequence: TGTGCCAGCAGCACCGACAGGGGGCGAAGGGAGCAGTACTTC. Amino acids: CASSTDRGRREQYF.